These T cell receptor beta chains were read from a single sample in a study of blood T cell repertoires in COVID-19. Sequencing was performed with immunoSEQ multiplex PCR; in TCRdb, only in-frame clones are kept and a portion is missing. The table has some 250,000 clones, approximately 86% seen once. Sequencing input: PBMCs or T cells enriched from blood (not recorded which). These receptors were obtained from a woman between 40 and 55 years old with acute COVID-19. Both conserved end residues are part of each CDR3. The D gene is left open where the match is weak. Size values are once, few and many counts, or a class for expanded clones, and some rows have none.

clone_size: NA
j_call: TRBJ2-1
d_call: NA
cdr3_length: 16
v_call: TRBV21-1
cdr3_aa: CASSSKDIRSYNEQFF
cdr3_nt: TGTGCCAGCAGCTCAAAAGACATACGCTCCTACAATGAGCAGTTCTTC

clone_size: NA
j_call: TRBJ2-6
d_call: NA
cdr3_length: 16
v_call: TRBV29-1
cdr3_aa: CSVEVLTGSGANVLTF
cdr3_nt: TGCAGCGTTGAAGTACTAACAGGGTCTGGGGCCAACGTCCTGACTTTC

clone_size: NA
j_call: TRBJ2-7
d_call: TRBD1
cdr3_length: 14
v_call: TRBV27
cdr3_aa: CASRGDRERYEQYF
cdr3_nt: TGTGCCAGCAGAGGGGACAGGGAAAGGTACGAGCAGTACTTC

clone_size: NA
j_call: TRBJ2-1
d_call: NA
cdr3_length: 12
v_call: TRBV7-9
cdr3_aa: CASSLQYNEQFF
cdr3_nt: TGTGCCAGCAGCTTACAATACAATGAGCAGTTCTTC

clone_size: NA
j_call: TRBJ2-7
d_call: TRBD2
cdr3_length: 14
v_call: TRBV30
cdr3_aa: CAWSEGTTTYEQYF
cdr3_nt: TGTGCCTGGAGTGAGGGGACTACAACCTACGAGCAGTACTTC

clone_size: NA
j_call: TRBJ2-3
d_call: TRBD2
cdr3_length: 16
v_call: TRBV7-6
cdr3_aa: CASSLGWTSGRDTQYF
cdr3_nt: TGTGCCAGCAGCTTAGGATGGACTAGCGGGAGGGATACGCAGTATTTT

clone_size: NA
j_call: TRBJ2-5
d_call: TRBD1
cdr3_length: 16
v_call: TRBV19
cdr3_aa: CASRYRTGGTQETQYF
cdr3_nt: TGTGCCAGTAGATATAGGACAGGGGGGACCCAAGAGACCCAGTACTTC

clone_size: NA
j_call: TRBJ1-3
d_call: TRBD1
cdr3_length: 18
v_call: TRBV4-1
cdr3_aa: CASSQDQDRADSGNTIYF
cdr3_nt: TGCGCCAGCAGCCAAGATCAGGACAGGGCCGATTCTGGAAACACCATATATTTT

clone_size: NA
j_call: TRBJ1-3
d_call: NA
cdr3_length: 14
v_call: TRBV6-5
cdr3_aa: CASRTPGVGNTIYF
cdr3_nt: TGTGCCAGCAGAACGCCCGGGGTTGGAAACACCATATATTTT

clone_size: once
j_call: TRBJ1-5
d_call: TRBD1
cdr3_length: 18
v_call: TRBV19
cdr3_aa: CASSIRRGRAGGNQPQHF
cdr3_nt: TGTGCCAGTAGTATCCGCAGGGGGCGGGCGGGGGGCAATCAGCCCCAGCATTTT

clone_size: once
j_call: TRBJ1-1
d_call: NA
cdr3_length: 13
v_call: TRBV10-1
cdr3_aa: CASSPDQGGEAFF
cdr3_nt: TGCGCCAGCAGCCCCGATCAGGGTGGGGAAGCTTTCTTT

clone_size: NA
j_call: TRBJ2-7
d_call: TRBD2
cdr3_length: 15
v_call: TRBV15
cdr3_aa: CATSRGAGDWYEQYF
cdr3_nt: TGTGCCACCAGCAGAGGGGCGGGAGATTGGTACGAGCAGTACTTC

clone_size: NA
j_call: TRBJ2-3
d_call: NA
cdr3_length: 15
v_call: TRBV9
cdr3_aa: CASSERDTSTDTQYF
cdr3_nt: TGTGCCAGCAGCGAACGGGACACTAGCACAGATACGCAGTATTTT

clone_size: NA
j_call: TRBJ2-1
d_call: TRBD2
cdr3_length: 14
v_call: TRBV5-1
cdr3_aa: CASSLSLAGNEQFF
cdr3_nt: TGCGCCAGCAGCTTGAGTCTAGCGGGCAATGAGCAGTTCTTC

clone_size: NA
j_call: TRBJ1-6
d_call: NA
cdr3_length: 14
v_call: TRBV11-2
cdr3_aa: CASSFTGFGSPLHF
cdr3_nt: TGTGCCAGCAGCTTTACAGGTTTTGGATCACCCCTCCACTTT

clone_size: NA
j_call: TRBJ2-1
d_call: NA
cdr3_length: 14
v_call: TRBV5-8
cdr3_aa: CASRPPSGDNEQFF
cdr3_nt: TGTGCCAGCAGACCTCCTTCAGGGGACAATGAGCAGTTCTTC

clone_size: NA
j_call: TRBJ1-4
d_call: NA
cdr3_length: 14
v_call: TRBV2
cdr3_aa: CASSVSGGREKLFF
cdr3_nt: TGTGCCAGCAGTGTGAGCGGGGGGCGTGAAAAACTGTTTTTT

clone_size: NA
j_call: TRBJ2-7
d_call: NA
cdr3_length: 16
v_call: TRBV6-5
cdr3_aa: CASSSWGETWRYEQYF
cdr3_nt: TGTGCCAGCAGTTCTTGGGGGGAGACTTGGCGGTACGAGCAGTACTTC

clone_size: NA
j_call: TRBJ1-1
d_call: TRBD1
cdr3_length: 14
v_call: TRBV5-1
cdr3_aa: CASRRTGSGTEAFF
cdr3_nt: TGCGCCAGCAGAAGGACAGGGTCGGGCACTGAAGCTTTCTTT

clone_size: NA
j_call: TRBJ2-7
d_call: NA
cdr3_length: 12
v_call: TRBV27
cdr3_aa: CACRRFGGEQYF
cdr3_nt: TGTGCCTGCAGGAGGTTCGGGGGTGAGCAGTACTTC

clone_size: NA
j_call: TRBJ1-3
d_call: NA
cdr3_length: 16
v_call: TRBV14
cdr3_aa: CASSQDIRVSGNTIYF
cdr3_nt: TGTGCCAGCAGCCAAGATATCAGGGTCTCTGGAAACACCATATATTTT

clone_size: NA
j_call: TRBJ1-2
d_call: TRBD1
cdr3_length: 15
v_call: TRBV27
cdr3_aa: CASSITGGGGYGYTF
cdr3_nt: TGTGCCAGCAGTATCACAGGGGGGGGTGGCTATGGCTACACCTTC

clone_size: NA
j_call: TRBJ2-7
d_call: NA
cdr3_length: 14
v_call: TRBV5-6
cdr3_aa: CASSLVGEIYEQYF
cdr3_nt: TGTGCCAGCAGCTTGGTAGGGGAAATTTACGAGCAGTACTTC

clone_size: NA
j_call: TRBJ2-5
d_call: NA
cdr3_length: 14
v_call: TRBV5-4
cdr3_aa: CASSLAGHRETQYF
cdr3_nt: TGTGCCAGCAGCTTGGCCGGACATCGAGAGACCCAGTACTTC

clone_size: NA
j_call: TRBJ1-1
d_call: TRBD1
cdr3_length: 15
v_call: TRBV6-5
cdr3_aa: CASSYSMQGDTEAFF
cdr3_nt: TGTGCCAGCAGTTACTCGATGCAGGGGGACACTGAAGCTTTCTTT

clone_size: NA
j_call: TRBJ2-1
d_call: NA
cdr3_length: 14
v_call: TRBV7-9
cdr3_aa: CASSLLRDSSEQFF
cdr3_nt: TGTGCCAGCAGCTTACTGCGGGACTCATCTGAGCAGTTCTTC

clone_size: NA
j_call: TRBJ2-7
d_call: NA
cdr3_length: 15
v_call: TRBV4-1
cdr3_aa: CASSLLAVTSYEQYF
cdr3_nt: TGCGCCAGCAGCCTATTAGCGGTTACTTCCTACGAGCAGTACTTC

clone_size: few
j_call: TRBJ2-2
d_call: TRBD2
cdr3_length: 18
v_call: TRBV24-1
cdr3_aa: CATSDSRLAGGNTGELFF
cdr3_nt: TGTGCCACCAGTGATTCGAGGCTAGCGGGCGGGAACACCGGGGAGCTGTTTTTT

clone_size: few
j_call: TRBJ2-3
d_call: TRBD1
cdr3_length: 15
v_call: TRBV9
cdr3_aa: CASSIRDRYADTQYF
cdr3_nt: TGTGCCAGCAGCATCCGGGACAGGTATGCAGATACGCAGTATTTT

clone_size: NA
j_call: TRBJ2-5
d_call: TRBD2
cdr3_length: 16
v_call: TRBV5-6
cdr3_aa: CASSMIGGSALRTQYF
cdr3_nt: TGTGCCAGCAGCATGATAGGCGGGAGCGCTTTAAGGACCCAGTACTTC

clone_size: once
j_call: TRBJ2-2
d_call: NA
cdr3_length: 16
v_call: TRBV5-1
cdr3_aa: CASSFSGPPNTGELFF
cdr3_nt: TGCGCCAGCAGCTTTTCAGGTCCGCCGAACACCGGGGAGCTGTTTTTT

clone_size: once
j_call: TRBJ1-1
d_call: TRBD1
cdr3_length: 13
v_call: TRBV11-2
cdr3_aa: CASSLGTDTEAFF
cdr3_nt: TGTGCCAGCAGCTTGGGGACAGACACTGAAGCTTTCTTT

clone_size: once
j_call: TRBJ2-1
d_call: NA
cdr3_length: 12
v_call: TRBV12-3/TRBV12-4
cdr3_aa: CASSYEYNEQFF
cdr3_nt: TGTGCCAGCAGTTACGAGTACAATGAGCAGTTCTTC

clone_size: NA
j_call: TRBJ2-3
d_call: NA
cdr3_length: 11
v_call: TRBV6-5
cdr3_aa: CASSRQDTQYF
cdr3_nt: TGTGCCAGCAGTCGCCAGGATACGCAGTATTTT

clone_size: few
j_call: TRBJ2-1
d_call: TRBD1
cdr3_length: 13
v_call: TRBV6-5
cdr3_aa: CASGQGGRSEQFF
cdr3_nt: TGTGCCAGCGGACAGGGAGGACGGAGTGAGCAGTTCTTC

clone_size: NA
j_call: TRBJ1-2
d_call: NA
cdr3_length: 12
v_call: TRBV20-1
cdr3_aa: CSASKGSYGYTF
cdr3_nt: TGCAGTGCTAGTAAGGGGTCCTATGGCTACACCTTC

clone_size: few
j_call: TRBJ2-2
d_call: TRBD2
cdr3_length: 18
v_call: TRBV2
cdr3_aa: CASRYHPGTSGSTGELFF
cdr3_nt: TGTGCCAGCAGATACCACCCCGGGACTAGCGGGAGCACCGGGGAGCTGTTTTTT

clone_size: once
j_call: TRBJ2-1
d_call: NA
cdr3_length: 14
v_call: TRBV19
cdr3_aa: CASSPRGLTNEQFF
cdr3_nt: TGTGCCAGTAGTCCCCGAGGCTTAACCAATGAGCAGTTCTTC

clone_size: NA
j_call: TRBJ2-1
d_call: TRBD2
cdr3_length: 17
v_call: TRBV2
cdr3_aa: CASRPRTSGSSYNEQFF
cdr3_nt: TGTGCCAGCAGACCGCGGACTAGCGGGTCCTCCTACAATGAGCAGTTCTTC

clone_size: NA
j_call: TRBJ1-5
d_call: NA
cdr3_length: 13
v_call: TRBV4-2
cdr3_aa: CASSQEQNQPQHF
cdr3_nt: TGTGCCAGCAGCCAAGAACAGAATCAGCCCCAGCATTTT

clone_size: NA
j_call: TRBJ1-2
d_call: TRBD1
cdr3_length: 16
v_call: TRBV6-5
cdr3_aa: CASSYSTGQGAYGYTF
cdr3_nt: TGTGCCAGCAGTTACTCGACGGGACAGGGGGCCTATGGCTACACCTTC

clone_size: NA
j_call: TRBJ2-2
d_call: NA
cdr3_length: 14
v_call: TRBV11-2
cdr3_aa: CASSLTGKPGELFF
cdr3_nt: TGTGCCAGCAGCTTAACGGGGAAACCCGGGGAGCTGTTTTTT